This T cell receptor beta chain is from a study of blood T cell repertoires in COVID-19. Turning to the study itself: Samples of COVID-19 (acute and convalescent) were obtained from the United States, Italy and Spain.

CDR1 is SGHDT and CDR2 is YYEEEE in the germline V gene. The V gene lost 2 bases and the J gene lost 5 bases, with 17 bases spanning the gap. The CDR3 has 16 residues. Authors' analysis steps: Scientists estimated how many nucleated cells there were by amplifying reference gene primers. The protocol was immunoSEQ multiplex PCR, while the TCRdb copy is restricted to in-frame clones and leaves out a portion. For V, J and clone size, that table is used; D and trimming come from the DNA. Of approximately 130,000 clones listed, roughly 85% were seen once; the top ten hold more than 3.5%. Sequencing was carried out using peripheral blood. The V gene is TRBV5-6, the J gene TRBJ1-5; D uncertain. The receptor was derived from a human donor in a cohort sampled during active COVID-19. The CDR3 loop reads CASSLEWATKDQPQHF. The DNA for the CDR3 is TGTGCCAGCAGCTTAGAATGGGCGACGAAAGATCAGCCCCAGCATTTT.